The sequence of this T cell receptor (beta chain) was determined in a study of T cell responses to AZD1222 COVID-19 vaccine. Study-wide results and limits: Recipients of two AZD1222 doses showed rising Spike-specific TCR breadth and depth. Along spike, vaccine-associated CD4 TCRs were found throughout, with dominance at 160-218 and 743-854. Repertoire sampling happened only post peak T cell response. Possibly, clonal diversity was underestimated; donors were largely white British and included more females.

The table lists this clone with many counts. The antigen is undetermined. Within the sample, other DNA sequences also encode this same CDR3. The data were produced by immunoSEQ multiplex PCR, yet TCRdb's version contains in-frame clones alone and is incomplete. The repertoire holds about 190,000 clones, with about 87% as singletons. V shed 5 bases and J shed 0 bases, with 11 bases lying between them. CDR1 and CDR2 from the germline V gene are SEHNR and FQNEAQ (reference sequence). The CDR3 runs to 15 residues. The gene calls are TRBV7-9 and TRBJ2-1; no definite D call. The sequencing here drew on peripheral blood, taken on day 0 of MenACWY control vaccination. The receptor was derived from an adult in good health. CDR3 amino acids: CASSPRRDSYNEQFF. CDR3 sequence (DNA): TGTGCCAGCAGCCCCCGTAGGGACTCCTACAATGAGCAGTTCTTC.